One and the same sample provided the 4 T cell receptor beta chains below, sequenced in a study of T-cell reconstitution after alpha-beta-depleted transplantation in children. General study findings and limits: At around two months after transplant, the alpha-beta T cells were reportedly derived from several hundred expanded clones that came from non-depleted graft cells.

These receptors have no known antigen. Unique molecular identifiers tagged the TCRbeta library. Each CDR3 protein gets one entry after TCRdb re-called the PCR reads with MiXCR. The profile shows about 31,000 distinct CDR3 sequences, 5% to 7% of them singletons. Sequenced here: peripheral blood, sampled 60 days after TCRalphabeta/CD19-depleted stem cell transplant. These receptor sequences come from a child younger than two who had a stem cell transplant for acute myeloid leukemia, so the T cells may come from the graft donor.

This clonotype was detected many times. The chain is built from TRBV6-2 or TRBV6-3 and TRBJ2-2, with 9 nucleotides matching TRBD1. The CDR3 spans 13 residues. Germline V lookup: CDR1 MNHEY, CDR2 SVGEGT. Trimming took 7 bases from V and 6 from J; bases not matched to a gene: 3. The DNA of the CDR3 is TGTGCCAGCACCTGGACAGGGGCCGGGGAGCTGTTTTTT. Translation gives CASTWTGAGELFF.

This clonotype was seen ten or more times. The chain has TRBV5-6 and TRBJ1-2; weak D call: TRBD1 (5 bases). The V end lost 4 bases, the J end lost 12 bases, and 25 bases lay between the germline ends. This CDR3 is 15 amino acids long. Germline V gene data show CDR1 as SGHDT and CDR2 as YYEEEE. The CDR3 is CASSVPRDGLILNTF. The CDR3 coding sequence is TGTGCCAGCAGCGTCCCCCGGGACGGACTAATACTAAACACCTTC.

In its sample, this clonotype was seen many times. V gene TRBV12-5 combines with J gene TRBJ2-7; TRBD1 might be the D (5 bases). The germline V and J ends were trimmed by 6 bases and 4 bases, with 10 bases remaining between them. This CDR3 has 12 amino acids. Germline CDR1 reads LGHNT; CDR2 reads FRNRAP. The CDR3 spells CASGPGWYEQYF. The CDR3 DNA follows: TGTGCTAGTGGCCCAGGGTGGTACGAGCAGTACTTC.

This clonotype was detected ten times or more. The chain couples TRBV2 to TRBJ2-1; either TRBD1 or TRBD2 may supply D (5 bases each). The germline CDR1 and CDR2 sequences are SNHLY and FYNNEI. Trimming cost V 7 bases and J 6 bases, with 13 bases left between them. The CDR3 runs 13 residues. In nucleotides, the CDR3 is TGTGCCAGCATGAGGGATGGGACCAATGAGCAGTTCTTC. Amino acids: CASMRDGTNEQFF.